This TCR beta chain was recovered during a study of post-analysis software for immune sequencing data. Study results and caveats: Patients used several TRBV segments, including TRBV5-6, TRBV5-1 and TRBV20-1, more often than controls.

Regarding this clonotype: The antigen is undetermined.

This CDR3 contains 14 residues. CDR1 MNHEY and CDR2 SVGAGI come from the germline V gene. Unique molecular identifiers were present in the TCR beta cDNA libraries. TCRdb used MiXCR to reprocess the PCR reads, holding one entry per CDR3 protein. The repertoire holds 740,000 or so distinct CDR3 sequences, 53% seen once, with approximately 4.5% in the top ten. The specimen was blood. The TCR was taken from a girl between 10 and 17 years old with multiple sclerosis. This rearrangement joins TRBV6-5 to TRBJ2-4, with no clear D. The end of the DNA aligns better with TRBJ2-5, so the J call may be wrong. CDR3 DNA sequence: TGTGCCAGCAGTTACTCGGGGTCCCCGGAGACCCAGTACTTC. Translation gives CASSYSGSPETQYF.